This T cell receptor (beta chain) was obtained from a study of OX40 agonist ivuxolimab in advanced cancers. This CDR3 has 16 residues. Germline lookup yields CDR1 MNHEY and CDR2 SVGAGI. Trimming shortened V by 0 bases and J by 0 bases, and 9 bases separated the two germline ends. Repertoires were generated with immunoSEQ multiplex PCR, while TCRdb's copy carries only in-frame clones and drops some. The sample has some 100,000 clones, 80% to 90% seen once. Worth noting for this clone: Antigen specificity is unknown.

Study results and limitations: Nonresponders, in some cases, also had low normalized T-cell clonal expansion.

This receptor was obtained from an adult with an advanced solid tumor such as melanoma, head and neck, liver or kidney cancer. Here the sequenced sample was CD4+ or CD8+ T cells sorted from blood, taken in a trial of the OX40 agonist ivuxolimab. V gene TRBV6-5 combines with J gene TRBJ1-3, with D uncertain. The CDR3 region has the DNA TGTGCCAGCAGTTACTCACACCAATACTCTGGAAACACCATATATTTT. Its translation: CASSYSHQYSGNTIYF.